This TCR beta chain was captured in a study of cytomegalovirus exposure and HLA in healthy donors (dated by TCRdb to about 2017). With respect to the entire study: In an earlier analysis of fewer than 750 of the donors, 276 Gb of sequence data and 90 million to 120 million unique TCR beta sequences from about 190 million T cells were reported. Rather than drawing on any new phenotypic data, the later analysis identified candidate immune exposures from TCR beta sequences and the way those sequences occurred across donors. An early release that covered about 600 HLA-typed donors contained approximately 300 gigabases of sequencing data and approximately 85 million unique TCR sequences. To study patterns of TCR occurrence, a later analysis re-analyzed previously published TCR beta repertoires from under 750 donors and added high-resolution HLA genotyping. On average, roughly 250,000 unique TCR beta nucleotide sequences were sequenced per donor among roughly 430 genotyped donors of the cohort, with roughly 20% of those sequences being non-productive. Genome-wide SNP genotypes for about 65% of the roughly 670 donors were used in a later genetic analysis, which treated that subset as a discovery cohort. To predict cytomegalovirus infection status, the study combined high-throughput TCR immunosequencing, statistical association of individual TCRs with disease status, and machine learning. Every repertoire in the discovery cohort had been generated on one and the same sequencing platform. HLA typing covered class I and class II loci at four-digit resolution. Typing coverage differed by locus: A, B, C, DRB1 and DQB1 were typed in roughly 620-630 donors, DQA1 in approximately 520, DPA1 in approximately 610, and DPB1 in approximately 450. Of the roughly 420 genotyped donors, 81% were placed in the genetic ancestry cluster associated with self-reported Caucasian donors. In addition to the first cohort of approximately 670 subjects, a separate validation cohort of around 110 different subjects was used. To decide whether each TCR beta V gene segment behaved as functional or pseudogenic, an earlier analysis of approximately 620 of the donors relied on high-throughput TCR beta sequencing. Roughly 5 DR-DQ haplotypes were treated as single units for association and clustering because of strong linkage in the cohort. The study aimed to test whether signatures of past pathogen exposure could be identified by cataloging public T cell receptors. The T cell repertoires of around 730 subjects were profiled by immunosequencing and related to cytomegalovirus serostatus. Donor age, sex, ethnicity and CMV serostatus were compiled together with the repertoire data.

A remark on this clone: Its cognate antigen has yet to be identified. Base qualities are not provided; no much larger clone lies one nucleotide away.

The cohort comprised under 700 healthy bone marrow donors. All cohort members were sampled while nominally healthy, although unrecorded immune exposures were likely present. The donor tested CMV seronegative, placing the donor among the roughly 400 seronegative members of the cohort. A peripheral blood sample was provided by each donor, and peripheral blood mononuclear cells were used for TCR beta sequencing. The Qiagen DNeasy Blood Extraction Kit was used to extract genomic DNA from the blood cell samples. V is trimmed back by 9 bases and J by 5 bases, and the junction contains 13 bases that no gene match accounts for. Spanning cysteine to phenylalanine, the CDR3 consists of 16 amino acids. The read is trimmed to its CDR3 DNA, 48 bases read in frame from base 1. CDR1 LNHDA and CDR2 SQIVND were looked up in the germline V gene (reference sequence). Library preparation employed the immunoSEQ multiplex PCR assay. A mixture of 60 forward primers for TCR Vbeta segments and 13 reverse primers for TCR Jbeta segments was used in the multiplex PCR. Amplification of the CDR3 region of rearranged TCR beta genes was performed with a multiplex PCR assay on genomic DNA. On the Illumina HiSeq System, the amplified TCR beta libraries were sequenced as 87-base-pair reads. Regarding the original processing steps: A later analysis counted approximately 84 million unique TCR beta chains across the approximately 700 repertoires, and some 11 million of these chains were shared by at least two donors. Raw reads were error-corrected and collapsed into unique sequences with a nearest-neighbor algorithm that merged closely related sequences to remove PCR and sequencing errors. V, D and J gene segments were assigned by aligning CDR3 sequences to IMGT reference sequences. Each retained sequence needed at least a six-nucleotide match to both a V gene segment and a J gene segment. A rearrangement was called productive if the CDR3 had no stop codons and remained in frame with V and J, and every other rearrangement was called non-productive. CDR3 was defined by IMGT convention, running from the second conserved V-encoded cysteine to the conserved J-encoded phenylalanine. Sequences without an unambiguous match to a single V gene segment were excluded from the earlier analysis of 450 to 750 of the donors. An earlier analysis of 587 of the donors classified V segments as functional when productive rearrangements were above 56.7% and as segregating when the standard deviation between donors was above 5%. A statistical classification framework was developed to diagnose cytomegalovirus status using the catalog of TCR beta chain sequences. In a later analysis, V and J genes were assigned by comparing TCR nucleotide sequences against IMGT/GENE-DB human TR gene sequences. Using the TCRdist pipeline, a later analysis assigned CDR3 sequences along with most-parsimonious VDJ recombination scenarios. In a later analysis, each TCR beta chain was defined by its CDR3 amino acid sequence together with its V-gene family, and reads without a unique V-gene family were excluded. A later analysis removed 600 or so highly shared, low-generation-probability nucleotide sequences to deal with suspected cross-contamination and a sequencing artifact. A later analysis calculated a clonal expansion index for each public chain from normalized within-repertoire ranks of inferred template counts. In a later analysis, generation probabilities were computed using a VDJ recombination model fitted to out-of-frame rearrangements, and the results were checked against IGoR. A later analysis scored TCR-TCR, TCR-HLA and TCR-CMV co-occurrence with hypergeometric tests, applying a repertoire-size bias correction to TCR pairs. To estimate false discovery rates, a later analysis permuted the HLA or CMV assignments 20 times. In a later analysis, co-occurring TCRs were grouped using DBSCAN, and TCRdist sequence similarity was added for clustering within HLA-allele-positive subsets. Repertoires with fewer than 30,000 or more than 120,000 public chains, plus five repertoires with anomalous nucleotide sharing, were excluded from co-occurrence clustering. Imported from immuneACCESS, the table was reduced by TCRdb to in-frame sequences with V and J called. These copies leave out some clones; in studies compared against another copy, an unresolved V gene accounts for under half, and the cause of the remainder is not known. The D gene and trimming were derived from the DNA, and the V and J assignments and clone size from that table. Recorded for this sample are approximately 130,000 clones; roughly 80% of them occurred a single time. The biggest ten clones account for around 1.4% of the sample.

Study-wide findings and limitations: In a later analysis, 16,951 TCR beta sequences were associated with specific HLA alleles at a false discovery rate of 0.05. In this cohort, only TCR beta chains were sequenced, and detectable features were limited by the absence of alpha or paired-chain data. In vitro tests confirmed that three of the cytomegalovirus-associated TCR beta chains recognize cytomegalovirus antigens. A later analysis reported that several top co-occurrence clusters appeared linked to parvovirus B19, influenza, CMV and Epstein-Barr virus. Because counts were too low, some 17 rarely observed V segments, including chromosome 9 orphons, were left out of the earlier analysis of approximately 580 of the donors. The sequencing pipeline was judged likely to have produced a cluster of highly shared sequence variants as a technical artifact. The study gave a list of 150 to 200 TCR beta chains associated with cytomegalovirus. Compared with the approximately 670-donor mean, donors in an Asian-associated ancestry cluster had fewer N-insertions in productive TCRs, according to a later genetic analysis. Cytomegalovirus status was reported to be diagnosed by the classifier with high specificity and sensitivity in both the original and validation cohorts. For the cohort, immune exposure information was limited to CMV serostatus. Because HLA typing was missing for some donors at each locus, association tests included only the typed subset. An earlier analysis of approximately 500 of the donors showed that most TCR beta V segments appeared in productive rearrangements either about 87% or about 30% of the time, which broadly matched IMGT annotations. According to a later analysis, most CMV-associated TCR beta chains appeared to be HLA-restricted, and the HLA associations seemed to be driven largely by CMV exposure. V-gene and J-gene trimming of TCR beta chains was associated with a missense DCLRE1C variant in a later genetic analysis, and the association was replicated in an independent cohort. In a later analysis, the rate of TCR association differed among HLA loci, with DRB1 alleles having the most associated TCRs and HLA-C alleles having the fewest. Compared with equally common non-associated chains, HLA-associated TCR beta chains in a later analysis were more clonally expanded and had lower generation probabilities. The 87-base-pair reads could not distinguish some IMGT-functional V segments, including TRBV6-2 and TRBV6-3, so those segments were excluded. A further reported finding was that TCR beta sequences accurately predicted the HLA-A and HLA-B alleles for most subjects in the first cohort. According to the authors, the approach could potentially be generalized to other disease states and immunological phenotypes. Strong co-occurrence of HLA alleles, especially DR and DQ, made assigning TCR associations to individual alleles difficult. Correlated functional status among segregating V segments might be attributable to linkage disequilibrium, but an unknown experimental factor could not be ruled out. Across donors, most TCR sequences were observed very rarely, whereas some public TCRs were present in many individuals. The presence/absence analyses assumed that sequencing depth was roughly uniform across donors, and that assumption may not be true.

This clonotype was obtained from a woman between 18 and 29 years old in good health and CMV-seronegative. The V and J segments used are TRBV19 and TRBJ1-1, with 12 central nucleotides matching TRBD1. Sequencing was performed on PBMCs. The CDR3 region: CASRPGQGARRTEAFF. The bases are TGTGCCAGCAGGCCGGGACAGGGGGCACGGCGTACTGAAGCTTTCTTT.